Following are 16 T cell receptor beta chains from one sample sequenced in a study of blood T cell repertoires in COVID-19. The method was immunoSEQ multiplex PCR; TCRdb's version includes in-frame clones alone and lacks a portion of them. The data show 150,000 or so clones, with 75% to 90% seen just once and around an eighth held by the top ten. Sequenced sample: peripheral blood. Receptors originate from a young man with COVID-19, enrolled during active disease.

The V and J genes are TRBV19 and TRBJ2-7; TRBD1 aligns across 8 bases. The V and J ends lost 3 bases and 4 bases, in that order; junction bases with no gene match: 8. This CDR3 comprises 15 residues. The V gene's germline CDR1 is LNHDA and CDR2 SQIVND (reference sequence). Here the CDR3 DNA reads TGTGCCAGTAGTATTGGTACAGGGGGATTTTACGAGCAGTACTTC. It is translated as CASSIGTGGFYEQYF.

The J gene is TRBJ2-1, the V gene TRBV29-1; TRBD1 agrees at 7 bases. After removal of 0 bases from V and 15 bases from J, the junction contained 8 bases not matched to a gene. Germline CDR1 is SQVTM and CDR2 is ANQGSEA. The CDR3 spans 12 residues. CDR3 sequence reads: CSVEEDRVNRFF. The CDR3 DNA reads as TGCAGCGTTGAAGAAGACAGGGTAAATCGGTTCTTC.

The chain uses TRBV28 and TRBJ2-5; 12 nucleotides agree with TRBD2. The CDR3 runs 18 residues. V was pared by 6 bases and J by 1 base, with 12 bases of the junction left unmatched. The germline V gene has CDR1 MDHEN and CDR2 SYDVKM. This chain's CDR3 is CASSRPGLAGPRQETQYF. In nucleotides, the CDR3 is TGTGCCAGCAGCCGCCCGGGACTAGCGGGCCCCCGCCAAGAGACCCAGTACTTC.

This clone was found once. The chain joins TRBV5-1 to TRBJ2-2, with 8 bases fitting TRBD1. The germline gives CDR1 SGHRS, CDR2 YFSETQ. J was trimmed by 4 bases and V by 4 bases; bases with no gene match: 6. This CDR3 spans 15 amino acids. This CDR3 is CASSTDRVFTGELFF. Written as DNA, the CDR3 is TGCGCCAGCAGCACGGACAGGGTTTTCACCGGGGAGCTGTTTTTT.

J is TRBJ2-7 and V is TRBV2; D is unresolved. Trimming cost V 1 base and J 4 bases, with 8 bases left between them. CDR3 length equals 13 residues. Germline values: CDR1 SNHLY, CDR2 FYNNEI. The DNA for the CDR3 is TGTGCCAGCAGTGAAGGGCAGAAATACGAGCAGTACTTC. Translating it yields CASSEGQKYEQYF.

V gene TRBV5-1 combines with J gene TRBJ2-7; 8 bases align to TRBD1. V shed 5 bases, J shed 1 base, and the junction held 2 bases outside the gene matches. CDR3 size: 13 residues. Germline V gene data show CDR1 as SGHRS and CDR2 as YFSETQ. Here the CDR3 DNA reads TGCGCCAGCAGGCGGACAGGGTCCTACGAGCAGTACTTC. As protein: CASRRTGSYEQYF.

The gene calls are TRBV7-9 and TRBJ2-3, with 10 bases identical to TRBD2. The CDR3 has 17 amino acids. Germline V CDR1 and CDR2: SEHNR, FQNEAQ (reference sequence). V shed 1 base and J 4 bases; nucleotides not matched to a gene: 8. The CDR3 DNA is TGTGCCAGCAGCTTAGACGTAGCGGGAGGATTGGCAGATACGCAGTATTTT. Translated: CASSLDVAGGLADTQYF.

This clone came up once. The chain has TRBV11-2 and TRBJ1-2; D is unclear. The CDR3 is 14 amino acids. CDR1 is SGHAT and CDR2 is FQNNGV in the germline V gene. Trimming took off 1 base at V and 4 bases at J, with 10 bases between the two ends. CDR3 nucleotide sequence: TGTGCCAGCAGCTTAGGAGGGTTTGCCTATGGCTACACCTTC. Residues: CASSLGGFAYGYTF.

This sequence joins TRBV6-5 and TRBJ2-2; no clear D gene. The germline gives CDR1 MNHEY, CDR2 SVGAGI. This CDR3 is 15 amino acids long. The V end was cut by 1 base, the J end by 2 bases, with 8 bases between. CDR3 sequence reads: CASSYYSPNTGELFF. CDR3 DNA: TGTGCCAGCAGTTACTATTCCCCTAACACCGGGGAGCTGTTTTTT.

The V and J genes are TRBV28 and TRBJ2-3; 10 nucleotides match TRBD1. Germline V gene data show CDR1 as MDHEN and CDR2 as SYDVKM. After removal of 6 bases from V and 5 bases from J, the junction contained 2 bases not matched to a gene. The CDR3 is 13 residues long. CDR3 coding DNA: TGTGCCAGCAGGGGGACAGGGGTAGATACGCAGTATTTT. It is translated as CASRGTGVDTQYF.

The chain joins TRBV28 to TRBJ2-1, with D possibly matching TRBD2 (5 bases). Germline V gene lookup returns CDR1 MDHEN and CDR2 SYDVKM. Trimming stripped 3 bases from V and 4 bases from J, with 7 bases between. This CDR3 region has 13 residues. The CDR3, as DNA: TGTGCCAGCAGTTTCGGGGATTACAATGAGCAGTTCTTC. Translated, it gives CASSFGDYNEQFF.

J is TRBJ2-3 and V is TRBV4-2, with 10 positions matching TRBD2. The germline V gene has CDR1 LGHNA and CDR2 YNFKEQ. The CDR3 is 22 residues long. After removal of 4 bases from V and 1 base from J, the junction contained 23 bases not matched to a gene. In DNA, the CDR3 is TGTGCCAGCAGCCGGGACAAGGTGAGACTAGCGGGCGGGAGCCCGGGCACAGATACGCAGTATTTT. Its protein product is CASSRDKVRLAGGSPGTDTQYF.

The V call is TRBV15, the J call TRBJ1-5, with 9 bases that match TRBD1. The germline CDR1 and CDR2 sequences are LNHNV and YYDKDF (reference sequence). J lost 6 bases, V lost 2 bases, and 8 bases had no gene match. This CDR3 is 16 amino acids long. This chain's CDR3 is CATSRQFGQGLQPQHF. The CDR3 nucleotides are TGTGCCACCAGCAGACAATTCGGACAGGGGCTTCAGCCCCAGCATTTT.

The rearrangement uses TRBV2 and TRBJ2-5, with D unresolved. V was clipped by 4 bases and J by 5 bases, with 14 bases between them. Per the germline V gene, CDR1 is SNHLY and CDR2 is FYNNEI. This CDR3 has 14 amino acids. The DNA for the CDR3 is TGTGCCAGCAGTGGGGCAGAGACGGTGGAGACCCAGTACTTC. This sequence encodes CASSGAETVETQYF.

This chain joins TRBV7-9 and TRBJ1-1, with D uncertain. V was clipped by 3 bases and J by 7 bases, with 15 bases between them. Germline assignment: CDR1 SEHNR and CDR2 FQNEAQ (reference sequence). The CDR3 covers 14 residues. The CDR3 here is CASSLTMEGSEAFF. CDR3 DNA sequence: TGTGCCAGCAGCTTGACCATGGAAGGGAGTGAAGCTTTCTTT.

The chain recombines TRBV7-2 with TRBJ1-6, with D unclear. The V end lost 1 base, the J end lost 7 bases, and 8 bases lay between the germline ends. Germline V gene sequence: CDR1 SGHTA, CDR2 FQGNSA. The CDR3 extends over 14 amino acids. CDR3 in DNA: TGTGCCAGCAGCTTAGTACGGTCAAATTCACCCCTCCACTTT. This codes for CASSLVRSNSPLHF.